These 2 T cell receptor beta chains were all obtained from the same sample, sequenced in a study of cytomegalovirus exposure and HLA in healthy donors. 60 Vbeta and 13 Jbeta primers were used in PCR. Using immunoSEQ multiplex PCR, the repertoire was profiled, and TCRdb retains in-frame clones only, with some absent. The repertoire holds approximately 150,000 clones, about 80% seen once, with roughly 1.6% in the top ten. The material sequenced was PBMCs. These receptors were taken from a man between 35 and 55 years old in good health and CMV-seronegative.

This clone was detected only once. The V call is TRBV25-1, the J call TRBJ2-1; no clear D. Germline V gene lookup returns CDR1 MGHDK and CDR2 SYGVNS. This CDR3 is 13 amino acids long. V dropped 5 bases and J dropped 2 bases, with 7 bases sitting between them. The CDR3 DNA follows: TGTGCCAGCAGTCCTCTACCCTACAATGAGCAGTTCTTC. Its protein product is CASSPLPYNEQFF.

This clone was seen a few times. The junction and the germline gene differ at one end; a read error may be behind it. This chain uses TRBV6-5 with TRBJ2-6; 8 positions agree with TRBD1. Germline-derived CDR1 and CDR2 are MNHEY and SVGAGI. The CDR3 sequence is 13 residues long. The DNA for the CDR3 is TGTGCCAGCAGCCCCGGGACAGGCAACGGCCTGACTTTC. Its protein product is CASSPGTGNGLTF.